The clone carrying this T cell receptor beta chain was counted a few times. Antigen specificity is unknown. This entry is derived from a study of response to subunit inactivated influenza vaccine. General observations from the study: Each seasonal influenza vaccination, the authors suggested, recruits few new T cells.

MiXCR, run by TCRdb on the RT-PCR reads, gives a single entry per CDR3 protein. The sample lists roughly 670,000 distinct CDR3 sequences, 12% to 15% occurring once. The clonotype was recovered from a man aged 45-65 years who received an inactivated influenza vaccine. Sample: PBMCs from blood, taken less than 15 days before vaccination.

The CDR3 sequence is CASGSHGTSGGELFF. The CDR3 nucleotides read TGTGCCAGCGGATCACACGGGACTAGCGGGGGGGAGCTGTTTTTT. The chain links TRBV27 to TRBJ2-2, with TRBD2 matching over 12 bases. This CDR3 spans 15 amino acids. Germline V gene data show CDR1 as MNHEY and CDR2 as SMNVEV (reference sequence). With 8 bases clipped from V and 8 bases from J, the junction kept 9 bases outside the gene matches.